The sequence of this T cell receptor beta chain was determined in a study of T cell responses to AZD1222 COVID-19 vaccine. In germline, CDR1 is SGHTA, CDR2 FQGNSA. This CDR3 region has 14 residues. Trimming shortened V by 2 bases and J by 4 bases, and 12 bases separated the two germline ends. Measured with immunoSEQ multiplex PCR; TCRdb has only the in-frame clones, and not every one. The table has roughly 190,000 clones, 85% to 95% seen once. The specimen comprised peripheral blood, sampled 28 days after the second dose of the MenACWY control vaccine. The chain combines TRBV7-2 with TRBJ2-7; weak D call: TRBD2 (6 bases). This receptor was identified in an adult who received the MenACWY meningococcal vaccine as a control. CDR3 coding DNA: TGTGCCAGCAGCTTAACCGGGAGAGGGTACGAGCAGTACTTC. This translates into CASSLTGRGYEQYF.